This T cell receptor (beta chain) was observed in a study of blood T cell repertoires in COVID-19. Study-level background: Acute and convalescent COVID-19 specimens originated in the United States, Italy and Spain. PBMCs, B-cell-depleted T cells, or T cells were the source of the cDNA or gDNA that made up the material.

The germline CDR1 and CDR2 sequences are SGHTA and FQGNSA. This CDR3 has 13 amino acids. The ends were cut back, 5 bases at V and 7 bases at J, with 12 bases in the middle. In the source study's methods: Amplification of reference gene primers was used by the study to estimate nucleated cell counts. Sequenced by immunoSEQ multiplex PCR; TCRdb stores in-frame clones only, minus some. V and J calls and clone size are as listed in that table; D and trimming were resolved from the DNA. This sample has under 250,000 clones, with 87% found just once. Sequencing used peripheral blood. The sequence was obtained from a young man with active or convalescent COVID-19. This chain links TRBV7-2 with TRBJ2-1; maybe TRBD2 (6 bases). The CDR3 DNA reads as TGTGCCAGCAGCACCGGGGGAAGGAATGAGCAGTTCTTC. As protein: CASSTGGRNEQFF.